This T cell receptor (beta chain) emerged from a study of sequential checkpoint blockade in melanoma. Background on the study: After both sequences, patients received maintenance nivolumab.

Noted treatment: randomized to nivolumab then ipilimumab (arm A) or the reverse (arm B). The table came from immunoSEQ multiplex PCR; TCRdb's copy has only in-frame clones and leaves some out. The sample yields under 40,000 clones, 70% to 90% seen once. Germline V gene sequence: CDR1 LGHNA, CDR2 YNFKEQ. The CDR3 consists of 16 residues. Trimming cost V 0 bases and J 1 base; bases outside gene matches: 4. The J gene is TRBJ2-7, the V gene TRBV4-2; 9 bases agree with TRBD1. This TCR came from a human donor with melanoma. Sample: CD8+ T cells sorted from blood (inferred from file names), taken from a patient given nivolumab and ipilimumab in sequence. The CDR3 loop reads CASSQETGTGSYEQYF. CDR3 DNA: TGTGCCAGCAGCCAAGAGACCGGGACAGGGTCCTACGAGCAGTACTTC.